Shown below are 17 T cell receptor beta chains from a single sample sequenced in a study of T cell responses to AZD1222 COVID-19 vaccine. Clones were read by immunoSEQ multiplex PCR, and TCRdb kept only the in-frame ones, dropping some. This sample has around 140,000 clones; 90% occur once, and the top ten carry 1.6%. This sample comprised peripheral blood, obtained 28 days after the second AZD1222 dose. The origin of the receptors is an adult who received the AZD1222 COVID-19 vaccine.

The V call is TRBV5-1, the J call TRBJ1-5; D may be TRBD1 (5 bases). Germline CDR1 reads SGHRS; CDR2 reads YFSETQ. Trimming cost V 2 bases and J 3 bases, with 12 bases left between them. The CDR3 contains 15 residues. The CDR3 coding sequence is TGCGCCAGCAGCTTCCAGGGAGATAACAATCAGCCCCAGCATTTT. Translation gives CASSFQGDNNQPQHF.

The J gene is TRBJ2-7, the V gene TRBV3-1 (or the pseudogene TRBV3-2); the D gene is possibly TRBD1 (5 bases). This CDR3 contains 13 residues. The germline CDR1 and CDR2 sequences are LGHDT and YNNKEL (reference sequence). Between the trimmed V and J ends, which lost 4 bases and 8 bases, there was a span of 15 bases. CDR3 nucleotide sequence: TGTGCCAGCAGCCTAAGACCAGGGCTAAAGCAGTACTTC. It specifies CASSLRPGLKQYF.

The chain couples TRBV18 to TRBJ2-2; 8 bases fit TRBD2. CDR3 length equals 17 residues. V shed 1 base, J shed 7 bases, and the junction held 11 bases outside the gene matches. Germline lookup yields CDR1 KGHSH and CDR2 LQKENI. CDR3 loop: CASSPLLRAGVGGELFF. DNA for the CDR3: TGTGCCAGCTCACCACTATTACGAGCGGGGGTCGGCGGGGAGCTGTTTTTT.

The chain combines TRBV14 with TRBJ2-3; D is perhaps TRBD2 (5 bases). The CDR3 loop spans 16 amino acids. Germline V gene lookup returns CDR1 SGHDN and CDR2 FVKESK. With 4 bases removed from V and 4 bases from J, the gap between germline ends came to 18 bases. The CDR3, as DNA: TGTGCCAGCAGCCCTCGAAGGGCCACGAGGGCAGATACGCAGTATTTT. Translated: CASSPRRATRADTQYF. Supplemented by reference TRBV14 and TRBJ2-3, the full variable domain reads EAGVTQFPSHSVIEKGQTVTLRCDPISGHDNLYWYRRVMGKEIKFLLHFVKESKQDESGMPNNRFLAERTGGTYSTLKVQPAELEDSGVYFCASSPRRATRADTQYFGPGTRLTVL.

The chain has TRBV2 and TRBJ1-4; TRBD1 agrees at 7 bases. Germline CDR1 and CDR2: SNHLY and FYNNEI. The length of the CDR3 is 14 residues. J was trimmed by 5 bases and V by 6 bases; bases with no gene match: 6. CDR3: CASRPGQLNEKLFF. The CDR3 DNA sequence: TGTGCCAGCAGGCCGGGACAGTTAAATGAAAAACTGTTTTTT.

Comment on this clone: At one end the junction does not follow the germline gene, possibly because of a read error. This chain connects TRBV6-1 to TRBJ1-2; the D gene is possibly TRBD1 (6 bases). The CDR3 is 12 residues long. Germline lookup yields CDR1 MNHNS and CDR2 SASEGT. CDR3 in DNA: TGTGCCAGCAGGGAAGGGGGGCTTGGCTACACCTTC. As protein: CASREGGLGYTF.

The gene calls are TRBV10-1 and TRBJ1-1; 8 bases match TRBD1. Germline values: CDR1 WNHNN, CDR2 SYGVQD (reference sequence). V lost 7 bases and J lost 3; bases outside the gene matches: 7. CDR3 length: 14 amino acids. The DNA for the CDR3 is TGCGCCAGCAACGATGGGACAGGTCACACTGAAGCTTTCTTT. Translation gives CASNDGTGHTEAFF.

The V call is TRBV5-3, the J call TRBJ1-1; 8 bases map to TRBD1. TRBV5-3 is given ORF status, its function remaining uncertain. Trimming took 4 bases from V and 1 from J; bases not matched to a gene: 6. The CDR3 spans 15 residues. CDR3 sequence: CARSANRGENTEAFF. The CDR3 DNA sequence: TGTGCCAGAAGCGCAAACAGGGGGGAGAACACTGAAGCTTTCTTT.

This CDR3 is CATSTRETRYGYTF. CDR3 sequence (DNA): TGTGCCACCAGTACCCGGGAGACCCGCTATGGCTACACCTTC. V gene TRBV24-1 combines with J gene TRBJ1-2; D call uncertain. This CDR3 spans 14 amino acids. V was shortened by 6 bases and J by 4 bases, with 14 bases between the two germline ends. The germline CDR1 and CDR2 sequences are KGHDR and SFDVKD.

This sequence joins TRBV4-1 and TRBJ2-2, with TRBD2 identical over 12 bases. From germline, CDR1 is MGHRA and CDR2 YSYEKL. After removal of 2 bases from V and 7 bases from J, the junction contained 8 bases not matched to a gene. This CDR3 is 17 amino acids long. This CDR3 is CASSQQTSGSSGGELFF. Written as DNA, the CDR3 is TGCGCCAGCAGCCAACAGACTAGCGGGAGCTCGGGCGGGGAGCTGTTTTTT.

The DNA of the CDR3 is TGTGCCAGCAGTTTCTCGTGGGGCCACTATGGCTACACCTTC. This sequence encodes CASSFSWGHYGYTF. V usage is TRBV28 and J usage is TRBJ1-2; D is perhaps TRBD1 (5 bases). Germline V gene data show CDR1 as MDHEN and CDR2 as SYDVKM. CDR3 size: 14 residues. Between the trimmed V and J ends, which lost 3 bases and 3 bases, there was a span of 11 bases.

The DNA for the CDR3 is TGTGCCAGCAGCGCATGGGGGACTAGTACCTACGAGCAGTACTTC. It is translated as CASSAWGTSTYEQYF. The rearrangement uses TRBV9 and TRBJ2-7; 8 nucleotides match TRBD2. The junction had 7 bases not matched to a gene; V was cut back by 3 bases and J by 2 bases. This CDR3 contains 15 residues. Germline V gene sequence: CDR1 SGDLS, CDR2 YYNGEE.

This clone was detected a few times. The V call is TRBV6-4, the J call TRBJ1-5, with TRBD1 matching over 8 bases. The germline CDR1 and CDR2 sequences are MRHNA and SNTAGT. The CDR3 is made up of 14 amino acids. With V trimmed by 3 bases and J by 7 bases, 5 bases remained unmatched. The CDR3 region is CASSEVQGGQPQHF. The CDR3 coding sequence is TGTGCCAGCAGTGAAGTACAGGGGGGACAGCCCCAGCATTTT.

This chain connects TRBV6-5 to TRBJ1-3, with D possibly being TRBD1 (5 bases). The CDR3 length is 16 residues. Trimming took 0 bases from V and 1 from J, leaving 10 bases between them. Germline CDR1 reads MNHEY; CDR2 reads SVGAGI. The CDR3 region is CASSYSNRQSGNTIYF. CDR3 coding DNA: TGTGCCAGCAGTTACTCAAACAGACAGTCTGGAAACACCATATATTTT.

The V call is TRBV5-1, the J call TRBJ1-2; D gene uncertain. Trimming removed 0 bases from V and 5 bases from J, with 11 bases in between. This CDR3 has 14 residues. Germline lookup yields CDR1 SGHRS and CDR2 YFSETQ. The CDR3 sequence: CASSLEPGLYGYTF. The CDR3 DNA follows: TGCGCCAGCAGCTTGGAACCAGGACTATATGGCTACACCTTC.

This chain joins TRBV29-1 and TRBJ1-3, with D possibly matching TRBD1 (5 bases). CDR1 and CDR2 from the germline V gene are SQVTM and ANQGSEA. CDR3 length equals 14 residues. V was pared by 4 bases and J by 4 bases, with 14 bases between. The CDR3 DNA reads TGCAGCGTTGTAGCGGGGACTGGAGGAAACACCATATATTTT. Residues: CSVVAGTGGNTIYF.

V is TRBV5-1 and J is TRBJ1-2; weak D call: TRBD1 (5 bases). The CDR3 runs to 15 residues. The germline CDR1 and CDR2 sequences are SGHRS and YFSETQ. V was clipped by 4 bases and J by 4 bases, with 17 bases between them. The CDR3 reads CASSGNQGHSYGYTF. CDR3 in DNA: TGCGCCAGCAGCGGGAATCAAGGACACAGCTATGGCTACACCTTC.